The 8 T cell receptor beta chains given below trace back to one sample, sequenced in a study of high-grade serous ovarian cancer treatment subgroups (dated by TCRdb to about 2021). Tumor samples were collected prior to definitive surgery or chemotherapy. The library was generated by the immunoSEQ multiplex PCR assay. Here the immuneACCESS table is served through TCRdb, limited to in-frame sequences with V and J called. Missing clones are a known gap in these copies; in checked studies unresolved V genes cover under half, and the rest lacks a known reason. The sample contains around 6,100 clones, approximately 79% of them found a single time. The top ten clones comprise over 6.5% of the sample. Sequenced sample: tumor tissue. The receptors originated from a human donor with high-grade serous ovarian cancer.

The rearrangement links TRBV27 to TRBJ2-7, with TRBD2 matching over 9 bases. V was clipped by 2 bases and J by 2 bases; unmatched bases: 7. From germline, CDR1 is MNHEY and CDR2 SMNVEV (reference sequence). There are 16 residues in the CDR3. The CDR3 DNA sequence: TGTGCCAGCAGTTTACTTGCTAGCGGGAATCCCTACGAGCAGTACTTC. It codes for CASSLLASGNPYEQYF.

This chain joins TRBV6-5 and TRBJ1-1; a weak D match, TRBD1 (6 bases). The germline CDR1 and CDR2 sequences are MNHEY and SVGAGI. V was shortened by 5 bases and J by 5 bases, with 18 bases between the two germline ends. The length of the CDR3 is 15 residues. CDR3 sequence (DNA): TGTGCCAGCAGTCAGATAGGCAGGGGTCCAACTGAAGCTTTCTTT. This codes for CASSQIGRGPTEAFF.

The CDR3: CASTPPAPSGNTIYF. CDR3 sequence (DNA): TGTGCCAGTACCCCCCCCGCACCCTCTGGAAACACCATATATTTT. The chain is built from TRBV19 and TRBJ1-3; D is uncertain. The CDR3 contains 15 residues. Germline loops: CDR1 LNHDA, CDR2 SQIVND (reference sequence). Trimming took off 7 bases at V and 0 bases at J, with 13 bases between the two ends.

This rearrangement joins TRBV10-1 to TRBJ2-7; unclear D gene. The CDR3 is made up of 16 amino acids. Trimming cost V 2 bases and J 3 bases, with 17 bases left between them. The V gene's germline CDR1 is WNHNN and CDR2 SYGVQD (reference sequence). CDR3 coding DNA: TGCGCCAGCAGTGAGGAGGTGGTCATCCTGGTCTACGAGCAGTACTTC. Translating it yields CASSEEVVILVYEQYF.

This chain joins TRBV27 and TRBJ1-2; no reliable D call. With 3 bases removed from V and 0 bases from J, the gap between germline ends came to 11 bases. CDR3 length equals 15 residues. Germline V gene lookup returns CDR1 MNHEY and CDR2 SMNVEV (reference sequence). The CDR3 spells CASSLATGSNYGYTF. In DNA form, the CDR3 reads TGTGCCAGCAGTTTGGCTACGGGATCTAACTATGGCTACACCTTC.

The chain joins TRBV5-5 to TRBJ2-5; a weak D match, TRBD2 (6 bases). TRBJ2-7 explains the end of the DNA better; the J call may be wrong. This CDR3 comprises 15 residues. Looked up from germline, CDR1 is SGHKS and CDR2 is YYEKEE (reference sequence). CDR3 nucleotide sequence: TGTGCCAGCAGCTTGGTATACGGGACTTCCTACGAGCAGTACTTC. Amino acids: CASSLVYGTSYEQYF.

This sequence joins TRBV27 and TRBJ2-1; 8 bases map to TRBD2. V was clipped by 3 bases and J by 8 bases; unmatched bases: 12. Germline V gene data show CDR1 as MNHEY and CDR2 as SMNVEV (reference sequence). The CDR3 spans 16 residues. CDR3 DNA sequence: TGTGCCAGCAGTTTTCGGGTGGCGCTAGCGGGCGATGAGCAGTTCTTC. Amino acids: CASSFRVALAGDEQFF.

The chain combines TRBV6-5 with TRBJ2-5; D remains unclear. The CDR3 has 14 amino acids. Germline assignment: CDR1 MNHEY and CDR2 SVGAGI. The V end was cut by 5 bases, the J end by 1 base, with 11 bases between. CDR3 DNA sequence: TGTGCCAGCAGTCCCCGGGCCCCCCAAGAGACCCAGTACTTC. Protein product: CASSPRAPQETQYF.